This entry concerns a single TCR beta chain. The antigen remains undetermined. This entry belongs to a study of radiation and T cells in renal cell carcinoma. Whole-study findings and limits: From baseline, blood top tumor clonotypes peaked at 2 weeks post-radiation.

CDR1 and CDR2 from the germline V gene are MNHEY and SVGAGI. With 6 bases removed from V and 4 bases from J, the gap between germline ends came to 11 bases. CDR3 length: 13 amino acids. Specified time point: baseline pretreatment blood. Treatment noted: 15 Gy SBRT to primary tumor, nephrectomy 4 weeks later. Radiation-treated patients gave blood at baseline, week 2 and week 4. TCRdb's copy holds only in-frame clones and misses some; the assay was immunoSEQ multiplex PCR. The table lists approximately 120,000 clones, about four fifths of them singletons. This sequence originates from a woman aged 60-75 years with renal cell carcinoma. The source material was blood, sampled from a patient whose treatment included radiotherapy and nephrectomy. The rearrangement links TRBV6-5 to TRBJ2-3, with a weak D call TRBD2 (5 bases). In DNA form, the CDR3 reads TGTGCCAGCAGGAGGGATTGGGCAGATACGCAGTATTTT. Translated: CASRRDWADTQYF.